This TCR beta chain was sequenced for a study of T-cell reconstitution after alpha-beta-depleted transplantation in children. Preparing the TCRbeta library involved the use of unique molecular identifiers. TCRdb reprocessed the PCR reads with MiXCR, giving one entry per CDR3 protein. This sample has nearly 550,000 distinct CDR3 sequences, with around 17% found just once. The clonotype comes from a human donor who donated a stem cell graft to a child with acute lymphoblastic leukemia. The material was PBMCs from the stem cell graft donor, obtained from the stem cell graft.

The CDR3 DNA follows: TGCAGCGTTGGTCGTCGCGGGGATGATACGCAGTATTTT. Its protein is CSVGRRGDDTQYF. The V and J genes are TRBV29-1 and TRBJ2-3; D may be TRBD2 (6 bases). V was shortened by 4 bases and J by 6 bases, with 14 bases between the two germline ends. The CDR3 is 13 amino acids. The germline CDR1 and CDR2 sequences are SQVTM and ANQGSEA.